This TCR beta chain was obtained from a study of control samples from healthy donors and cancer patients. TCRdb's table, derived via immunoSEQ multiplex PCR, lists solely in-frame clones and lacks some. The table shows 25,000 to 35,000 clones, with around nine tenths occurring only once. CDR1 is MDHEN and CDR2 is SYDVKM in the germline V gene. V lost 5 bases, J lost 10 bases, and 10 bases stayed unmatched. This CDR3 is built from 14 residues. The V gene is TRBV28, the J gene TRBJ1-1; 10 nucleotides align to TRBD1. Sequencing was carried out using PBMCs. The TCR originated in a woman aged 40-49 years with lung cancer. The CDR3 spells CASSPTDRGRGAFF. As DNA, the CDR3 is TGTGCCAGCAGTCCAACTGACAGGGGGCGAGGAGCTTTCTTT. The complete variable domain, with remaining parts taken from reference TRBV28 and TRBJ1-1, reads DVKVTQSSRYLVKRTGEKVFLECVQDMDHENMFWYRQDPGLGLRLIYFSYDVKMKEKGDIPEGYSVSREKKERFSLILESASTNQTSMYLCASSPTDRGRGAFFGQGTRLTVV.